The source of this T cell receptor (beta chain) is a study of CD8 T cells in Susac syndrome. The study, taken as a whole, reports: The study recognized that its TCR sequencing and HLA analysis covered a relatively small number of individuals.

RNA in amounts of roughly 0.5 to 1 ug was reverse transcribed with random hexamers. TCR beta CDR3 was amplified by immunoSEQ multiplex PCR. This amplification extended across 54 Vbeta and 13 Jbeta segments. TCRdb called the immunoSEQ multiplex PCR reads again in MiXCR, with one record for every CDR3 protein. This table holds more than 130,000 distinct CDR3 sequences, roughly 94% found once. The CDR3 is made up of 16 amino acids. Deletions cut 4 bases from V and 8 bases from J, with 21 bases between. In germline, CDR1 is SGHTA, CDR2 FQGNSA. About this clonotype: Its specificity is not known.

Sequencing used CD8+ T cells from PBMCs. This chain links TRBV7-2 with TRBJ2-1, with D possibly TRBD1 on 6 matching bases. This sequence was found in a human donor in good health. This chain's CDR3 is CASSYSGTSRSDEQFF. The CDR3 DNA sequence: TGTGCCAGCAGCTACTCCGGGACATCGCGGTCCGATGAGCAGTTCTTC.